This TCR beta chain was recovered during a study of T cell responses to AZD1222 COVID-19 vaccine. Points from the study as a whole: Just 5 to 7 AZD1222 recipients tested seropositive at baseline. Among the donors, most were white British and more were female, and clonal diversity was possibly underestimated. Repertoires were obtained solely post-peak T cell response. Two doses of AZD1222 preceded a rise in Spike-specific TCR breadth and depth.

On this clone: Its antigen is still unknown.

This CDR3 comprises 16 residues. The assay was immunoSEQ multiplex PCR, and TCRdb's table has in-frame clones only and misses some. Of around 160,000 clones in the sample, roughly 94% were seen once. The clonotype was recovered from an adult in good health. The chain couples TRBV12-1 to TRBJ2-7; TRBD1, as called in the table, went unchecked against the DNA. TRBV12-1 is a pseudogene locus. The material was peripheral blood, obtained on day 0 of AZD1222 vaccination. This CDR3 reads CASSLTRGQVPYEQYF. DNA of the CDR3: TGTGCCAGCAGCTTAACGCGGGGACAGGTCCCCTACGAGCAGTACTTC.